The clone carrying this TCR beta chain appeared once. Only in-frame clones appear in the TCRdb table, and some are missing; sequencing was by immunoSEQ multiplex PCR. The table has about 70,000 clones, roughly nine tenths seen once. This entry is derived from a study of OX40 agonist ivuxolimab in advanced cancers. This TCR derives from an adult with an advanced solid tumor such as melanoma, head and neck, liver or kidney cancer. The specimen comprised CD4+ or CD8+ T cells sorted from blood, sampled in a trial of the OX40 agonist ivuxolimab.

The CDR3 region has the DNA TGCGCCAGCAGCGGACTGGGACAGAACAATGAGCAGTTCTTC. Residues: CASSGLGQNNEQFF. This sequence joins TRBV5-1 and TRBJ2-1, with 7 positions matching TRBD1. The CDR3 sequence is 14 residues long. V lost 4 bases and J lost 5; bases outside the gene matches: 6. Per germline, CDR1 SGHRS and CDR2 YFSETQ.